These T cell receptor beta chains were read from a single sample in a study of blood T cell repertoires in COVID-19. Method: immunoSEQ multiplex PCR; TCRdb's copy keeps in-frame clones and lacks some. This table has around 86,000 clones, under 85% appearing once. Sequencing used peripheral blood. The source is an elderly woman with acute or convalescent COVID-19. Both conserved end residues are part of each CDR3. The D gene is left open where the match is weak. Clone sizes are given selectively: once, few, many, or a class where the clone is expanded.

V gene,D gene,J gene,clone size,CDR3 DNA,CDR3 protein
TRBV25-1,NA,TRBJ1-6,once,TGTGCCAGCAGTGGGAGCAGCTCCTATAATTCACCCCTCCACTTT,CASSGSSSYNSPLHF
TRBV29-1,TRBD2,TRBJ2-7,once,TGCAGCGTTGAGCGGGGGGGACTTCACGAGCAGTACTTC,CSVERGGLHEQYF
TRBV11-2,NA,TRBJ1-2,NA,TGTGCCAGCAGCCGGGGGACGGTGAACTATGGCTACACCTTC,CASSRGTVNYGYTF
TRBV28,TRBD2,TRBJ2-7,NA,TGTGCCAGCAGGCAAATTGGGACTATCGAGCAGTACTTC,CASRQIGTIEQYF
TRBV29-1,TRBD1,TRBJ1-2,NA,TGCAGCGTTGGGGAAGGATCAGGGGGCTATGGCTACACCTTC,CSVGEGSGGYGYTF
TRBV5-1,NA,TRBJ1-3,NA,TGCGCCAGCAGCGTCGGGGTTGGAAACACCATATATTTT,CASSVGVGNTIYF
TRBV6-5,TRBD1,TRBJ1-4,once,TGTGCCAGCAGTTACAGGCAACGACAGGGCGGTGAAAAACTGTTTTTT,CASSYRQRQGGEKLFF
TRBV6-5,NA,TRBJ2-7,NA,TGTGCCAGCACTCTCCGCTACGAGCAGTACTTC,CASTLRYEQYF
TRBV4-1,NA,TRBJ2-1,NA,TGCGCCAGCAGCCAAGATTTCGGGAGCTCCTACAATGAGCAGTTCTTC,CASSQDFGSSYNEQFF
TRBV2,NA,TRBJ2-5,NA,TGTGCCAGCAAGTGGGAGACAGAGACCCAGTACTTC,CASKWETETQYF
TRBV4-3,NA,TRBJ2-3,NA,TGCGCCAGCAGCCAAACGACCGGGTCTTTCACAGATACGCAGTATTTT,CASSQTTGSFTDTQYF
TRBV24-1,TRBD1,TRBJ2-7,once,TGTGCCACCAGTGAACCAGGGACAGATAATCGGTACTTC,CATSEPGTDNRYF
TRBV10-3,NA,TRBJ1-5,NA,TGTGCCATCAGTGCGACACGGGGGGGATTGAGCAATCAGCCCCAGCATTTT,CAISATRGGLSNQPQHF
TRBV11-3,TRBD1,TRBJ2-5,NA,TGTGCCAGCAGCTTAGGGGACAGGGGAGAGACCCAGTACTTC,CASSLGDRGETQYF
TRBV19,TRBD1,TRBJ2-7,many,TGTGCCAGTAGTATAGTGGGGACAGGTAACTACGAGCAGTACTTC,CASSIVGTGNYEQYF
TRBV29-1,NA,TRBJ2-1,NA,TGCAGCGCCTACTGGAGCTCCTACAATGAGCAGTTCTTC,CSAYWSSYNEQFF
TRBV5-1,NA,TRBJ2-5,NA,TGCGCCAGCAGCTTGAACTCAGGCGGGCAGACCCAGTACTTC,CASSLNSGGQTQYF
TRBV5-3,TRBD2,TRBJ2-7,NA,TGTGCCAGAAGCTTGCCCTGGAGTAGCGGGAGTAATCGGTACGAGCAGTACTTC,CARSLPWSSGSNRYEQYF
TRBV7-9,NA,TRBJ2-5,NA,TGTGCCAGCAGCTTACACGGGAAAGAGACCCAGTACTTC,CASSLHGKETQYF
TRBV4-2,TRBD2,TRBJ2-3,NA,TGTGCCAGCAGCCCGACTAGCGGTCGCACAGATACGCAGTATTTT,CASSPTSGRTDTQYF
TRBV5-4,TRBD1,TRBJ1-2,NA,TGTGCCAGCAGCAAATTTACAGGGGGAAAGTATGACTACACCTTC,CASSKFTGGKYDYTF
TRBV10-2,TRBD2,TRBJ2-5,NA,TGCGCCAGCACTTCGACTAGCGGGAGAGAGACCCAGTACTTC,CASTSTSGRETQYF
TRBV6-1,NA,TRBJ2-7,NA,TGTGCCAGCAGTGAAGGAGACGGGACCTACGAGCAGTACTTC,CASSEGDGTYEQYF
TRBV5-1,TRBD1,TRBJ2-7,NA,TGCGCCAGCAGCTTGGAGGCAGGGGGCGGTTACGAGCAGTACTTC,CASSLEAGGGYEQYF
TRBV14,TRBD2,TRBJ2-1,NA,TGTGCCAGCAGCGCCCGACTAGCGGGGGCCTTCAACAATGAGCAGTTCTTC,CASSARLAGAFNNEQFF
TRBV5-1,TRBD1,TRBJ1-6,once,TGCGCCAGCACCGATGGAACAGGGGCGCTTGGTTCACCCCTCCACTTT,CASTDGTGALGSPLHF
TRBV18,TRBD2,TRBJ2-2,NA,TGTGCCAGCTCACCGGGACTAGCGGGAGCACCGAACACCGGGGAGCTGTTTTTT,CASSPGLAGAPNTGELFF
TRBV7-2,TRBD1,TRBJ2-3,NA,TGTGCCAGCAGCTTACAGGGGGCCGGAGATACGCAGTATTTT,CASSLQGAGDTQYF
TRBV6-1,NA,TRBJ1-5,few,TGTGCCAGCAGTGAAGCCCGGGGGGCACATCAGCCCCAGCATTTT,CASSEARGAHQPQHF
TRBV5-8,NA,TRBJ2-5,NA,TGTGCCAGCAGCCCCTCCAGGCTAACTGGCGAGGAGACCCAGTACTTC,CASSPSRLTGEETQYF
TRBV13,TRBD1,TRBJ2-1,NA,TGTGCCAGCAGCTTAAGATCCGGGACAGGGGGCTCGAGTCAGTTCTTC,CASSLRSGTGGSSQFF
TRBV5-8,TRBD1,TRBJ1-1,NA,TGTGCCAGCAGCTTGTATACAGGGGGCACTGAAGCTTTCTTT,CASSLYTGGTEAFF
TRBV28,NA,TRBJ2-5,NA,TGTGCCAGCAGTGGTGGGGCAGAGACCCAGTACTTC,CASSGGAETQYF
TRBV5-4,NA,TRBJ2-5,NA,TGTGCCAGCAGCTTGCAGGCGGGAGAGACCCAGTACTTC,CASSLQAGETQYF
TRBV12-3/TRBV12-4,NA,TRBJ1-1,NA,TGTGCCAGCAGTCCCGCCGAGTACCCTGAAGCTTTCTTT,CASSPAEYPEAFF
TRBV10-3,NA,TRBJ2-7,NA,TGTGCCATCGGGACAACGGGCTACGAGCAGTACTTC,CAIGTTGYEQYF
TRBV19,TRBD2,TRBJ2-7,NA,TGTGCCAGTAGTAGACTAGCCTCCTACGAGCAGTACTTC,CASSRLASYEQYF
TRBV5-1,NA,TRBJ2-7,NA,TGCGCCAGCAGCTTGGAAGGAGGGCAGATCTACGAGCAGTACTTC,CASSLEGGQIYEQYF
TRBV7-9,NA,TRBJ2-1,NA,TGTGCCAGCAGCGACTCAGGGGCCTCCTACAATGAGCAGTTCTTC,CASSDSGASYNEQFF
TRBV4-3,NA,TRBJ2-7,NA,TGCGCCAGCAGCCGACAGACAGGTTTATACGAGCAGTACTTC,CASSRQTGLYEQYF
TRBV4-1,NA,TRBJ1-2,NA,TGCGCCAGCAGCCAAGCCCCCCGGAGGCAGCTTAACTATGGCTACACCTTC,CASSQAPRRQLNYGYTF
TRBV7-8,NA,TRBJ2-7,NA,TGTGCCCCCCCTTATCAAGGGGCCTCCTACGAGCAGTACTTC,CAPPYQGASYEQYF
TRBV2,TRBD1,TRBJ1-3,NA,TGTGCCAGCATTACAGGGGCCGGGTCAGGAAACACCATATATTTT,CASITGAGSGNTIYF
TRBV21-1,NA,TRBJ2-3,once,TGTGCCAGTAGACTAGCGGGAGGGCCCCAGGATACGCAGTATTTT,CASRLAGGPQDTQYF
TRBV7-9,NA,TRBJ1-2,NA,TGTGCCAGCAGCAAAACAGGGCCTCACTATGGCTACACCTTC,CASSKTGPHYGYTF
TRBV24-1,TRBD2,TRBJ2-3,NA,TGTGCCACCAGTGATGGCCCTAGCGGGATGACAGATACGCAGTATTTT,CATSDGPSGMTDTQYF
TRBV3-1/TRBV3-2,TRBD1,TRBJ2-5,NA,TGTGCCAGCAGCCCGACAGGGGTTTTCGAGACCCAGTACTTC,CASSPTGVFETQYF
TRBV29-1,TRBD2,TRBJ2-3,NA,TGCAGCGTTGAAGAGGGGCTAGCGGGAGGGCCAGGAGATACGCAGTATTTT,CSVEEGLAGGPGDTQYF
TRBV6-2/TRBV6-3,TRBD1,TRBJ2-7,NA,TGTGCCAGCATCCCGACAGGGCGGTCGGACGAGCAGTACTTC,CASIPTGRSDEQYF
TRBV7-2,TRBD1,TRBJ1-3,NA,TGTGCCAGCAGCTTTTGGACAGGGCGTGGAAACACCATATATTTT,CASSFWTGRGNTIYF
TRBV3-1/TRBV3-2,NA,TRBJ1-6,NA,TGTGCCAGCCGGGGTTTCGGTTATAATTCACCCCTCCACTTT,CASRGFGYNSPLHF
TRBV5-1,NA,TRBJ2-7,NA,TGCGCCAGCAGCTTGGTACAGGGAATCTACGAGCAGTACTTC,CASSLVQGIYEQYF
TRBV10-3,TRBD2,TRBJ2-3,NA,TGTGCCATCAGTGATCCAAACGGCGCGGGAGGGATCACAGATACGCAGTATTTT,CAISDPNGAGGITDTQYF
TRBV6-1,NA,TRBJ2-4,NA,TGTGCCAGCAGTGAAATTGGGGGGAACATTCAGTACTTC,CASSEIGGNIQYF
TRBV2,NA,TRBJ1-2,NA,TGTGCCAGCAGCCAGGGTTTCAATGGCTACACCTTC,CASSQGFNGYTF